One and the same sample provided the 25 T cell receptor beta chains below, sequenced in a study of blood T cell repertoires in COVID-19. Profiled with immunoSEQ multiplex PCR; TCRdb holds only in-frame clones, not every one. The table includes about half a million clones, approximately 85% detected once. Sequencing was carried out using peripheral blood. The receptor source for this set is a human donor in a cohort sampled during active COVID-19.

The chain uses TRBV2 and TRBJ1-2; D is perhaps TRBD1 (5 bases). This CDR3 comprises 14 residues. Trimming cost V 5 bases and J 0 bases, with 10 bases left between them. Per the germline V gene, CDR1 is SNHLY and CDR2 is FYNNEI. The CDR3 DNA follows: TGTGCCAGCAGTACTATCAGGGCTAACTATGGCTACACCTTC. It yields the protein CASSTIRANYGYTF.

This rearrangement joins TRBV6-2 or TRBV6-3 to TRBJ1-2; 7 nucleotides line up with TRBD1. The CDR3 consists of 19 residues. The germline V gene has CDR1 MNHEY and CDR2 SVGEGT. Trimming at V came to 2 bases and at J to 1 base, leaving 16 bases not matched to a gene. The CDR3 loop reads CASSYPFRDRNPDNYGYTF. CDR3 nucleotide sequence: TGTGCCAGCAGTTACCCATTCCGGGACAGAAATCCAGATAACTATGGCTACACCTTC.

The J gene is TRBJ1-2, the V gene TRBV6-5; 9 positions match TRBD1. The CDR3 length is 14 residues. The germline V gene has CDR1 MNHEY and CDR2 SVGAGI. Trimming cost V 7 bases and J 6 bases; bases outside gene matches: 9. The DNA for the CDR3 is TGTGCCAGCACTAACTGGGGACAGGGTGATGGCTACACCTTC. Its protein is CASTNWGQGDGYTF.

The rearrangement joins TRBV19 to TRBJ1-1; TRBD1 agrees at 9 bases. The CDR3 contains 16 residues. The V and J ends lost 5 bases and 4 bases, in that order; junction bases with no gene match: 11. Germline values: CDR1 LNHDA, CDR2 SQIVND (reference sequence). The CDR3 here is CASSSTTGGFGTEAFF. The CDR3 DNA is TGTGCCAGTAGTTCTACGACAGGGGGTTTTGGCACTGAAGCTTTCTTT. Supplemented by reference TRBV19 and TRBJ1-1, the full variable domain reads DGGITQSPKYLFRKEGQNVTLSCEQNLNHDAMYWYRQDPGQGLRLIYYSQIVNDFQKGDIAEGYSVSREKKESFPLTVTSAQKNPTAFYLCASSSTTGGFGTEAFFGQGTRLTVV.

The chain employs TRBV6-5 and TRBJ2-7; a weak D match, TRBD1 (6 bases). The ends were cut back, 3 bases at V and 7 bases at J, with 19 bases in the middle. This CDR3 spans 15 amino acids. Germline values: CDR1 MNHEY, CDR2 SVGAGI. This CDR3 is CASSYYRVQKWEQYF. For the CDR3, the DNA is TGTGCCAGCAGTTATTACAGGGTACAAAAATGGGAGCAGTACTTC.

This chain connects TRBV18 to TRBJ1-5; D not certain. The CDR3 contains 14 residues. The germline V gene has CDR1 KGHSH and CDR2 LQKENI. The V end was cut by 3 bases, the J end by 4 bases, with 10 bases between. CDR3 sequence: CASSPGESNQPQHF. DNA of the CDR3: TGTGCCAGCTCACCCGGGGAAAGTAATCAGCCCCAGCATTTT.

This clone appeared a few times. The CDR3 is CASSPRAGGQETQYF. CDR3 DNA: TGTGCCAGCAGCCCACGGGCGGGGGGCCAAGAGACCCAGTACTTC. This chain joins TRBV11-3 and TRBJ2-5; TRBD2 agrees at 8 bases. CDR1 and CDR2 from the germline V gene are SGHNT and YENEEA. The trim removed 5 bases at V and 1 base at J, leaving 6 bases unmatched. The CDR3 has 15 residues.

The J gene is TRBJ1-5, the V gene TRBV7-2; D possibly corresponds to TRBD1 (5 bases). Germline CDR1 reads SGHTA; CDR2 reads FQGNSA. The CDR3 sequence is 15 residues long. V gave up 2 bases and J gave up 0 bases, with 8 bases separating them. The DNA of the CDR3 is TGTGCCAGCAGCTTAAGGGGAGGTAGCAATCAGCCCCAGCATTTT. Its translation: CASSLRGGSNQPQHF.

This clone was seen a handful of times. The chain combines TRBV7-3 with TRBJ2-2; possibly TRBD1 for D (5 bases). Germline V gene lookup returns CDR1 SGHTA and CDR2 FQGTGA. Trimming shortened V by 0 bases and J by 5 bases, and 13 bases separated the two germline ends. This CDR3 has 16 residues. CDR3 protein: CASSLTSDMATGELFF. In DNA, the CDR3 is TGTGCCAGCAGCTTAACTTCGGACATGGCGACCGGGGAGCTGTTTTTT.

The chain uses TRBV11-2 and TRBJ1-1, with 9 bases that match TRBD1. The CDR3 is made up of 14 amino acids. Per the germline V gene, CDR1 is SGHAT and CDR2 is FQNNGV. The junction had 12 bases not matched to a gene; V was cut back by 5 bases and J by 11 bases. CDR3 residues: CASSPGQGSGGAFF. The CDR3 DNA reads TGTGCCAGCAGCCCCGGACAGGGGTCGGGAGGTGCTTTCTTT.

The J gene is TRBJ1-1, the V gene TRBV27; 8 positions agree with TRBD1. There are 15 residues in the CDR3. In germline, CDR1 is MNHEY, CDR2 SMNVEV (reference sequence). V gave up 5 bases and J gave up 1 base; unmatched junction bases: 6. CDR3 protein: CASSPRTGTNTEAFF. CDR3 coding DNA: TGTGCCAGCAGTCCCCGGACAGGGACGAACACTGAAGCTTTCTTT.

J is TRBJ2-7 and V is TRBV30; tentatively, D is TRBD1 (6 bases). CDR1 and CDR2 (germline): GTSNPN, SVGIG (reference sequence). Trimming stripped 2 bases from V and 5 bases from J, with 19 bases between. The CDR3 has 15 amino acids. For the CDR3, the DNA is TGTGCCTGGAGTAATATAGGGGGATTGATGGACGAGCAGTACTTC. It encodes CAWSNIGGLMDEQYF.

This chain links TRBV7-9 with TRBJ2-1; 10 positions match TRBD2. There are 14 residues in the CDR3. With V trimmed by 8 bases and J by 6 bases, 7 bases remained unmatched. Germline CDR1 is SEHNR and CDR2 is FQNEAQ (reference sequence). CDR3 sequence reads: CASGLAGVGNEQFF. The CDR3 DNA reads TGTGCCAGCGGGCTAGCGGGAGTTGGCAATGAGCAGTTCTTC.

The chain recombines TRBV3-1 (or the pseudogene TRBV3-2) with TRBJ1-1; D is possibly TRBD1 (5 bases). Germline CDR1 LGHDT, CDR2 YNNKEL (reference sequence). The CDR3 is 13 amino acids. Between the trimmed V and J ends, which lost 2 bases and 6 bases, there was a span of 10 bases. The CDR3 region has the DNA TGTGCCAGCAGCCAAAGACAGTTGGCTGAAGCTTTCTTT. Amino acid sequence: CASSQRQLAEAFF.

The V and J genes are TRBV5-6 and TRBJ1-1; TRBD1 matches at 8 bases. There are 14 residues in the CDR3. V shed 2 bases and J 1 base; nucleotides not matched to a gene: 1. Germline CDR1 is SGHDT and CDR2 is YYEEEE. The CDR3 reads CASSFGQGNTEAFF. CDR3 in DNA: TGTGCCAGCAGCTTTGGACAGGGGAACACTGAAGCTTTCTTT.

The chain uses TRBV3-1 (or the pseudogene TRBV3-2) and TRBJ2-7; 9 bases line up with TRBD2. The germline gives CDR1 LGHDT, CDR2 YNNKEL (reference sequence). The junction had 10 bases not matched to a gene; V was cut back by 0 bases and J by 7 bases. The CDR3 is 16 residues long. Here the CDR3 reads CASSQDLASGVKEQYF. The CDR3 bases are TGTGCCAGCAGCCAAGATTTGGCTAGCGGGGTCAAGGAGCAGTACTTC.

The chain has TRBV9 and TRBJ2-3, with 8 bases aligning to TRBD2. Germline assignment: CDR1 SGDLS and CDR2 YYNGEE. This CDR3 is built from 16 residues. J was trimmed by 6 bases and V by 0 bases; bases with no gene match: 9. CDR3: CASSVAAGGSPDTQYF. The CDR3 region has the DNA TGTGCCAGCAGCGTAGCGGCGGGAGGAAGCCCCGATACGCAGTATTTT.

CDR3 nucleotide sequence: TGTGCCACCAGTGATTTATGTGAAGGGGGCGGTTTATATCTCTACGAGCAGTACTTC. It translates to CATSDLCEGGGLYLYEQYF. This sequence joins TRBV24-1 and TRBJ2-7, with 7 bases fitting TRBD1. J lost 3 bases, V lost 1 base, and 17 bases had no gene match. The germline V gene encodes CDR1 KGHDR and CDR2 SFDVKD. The CDR3 sequence is 19 residues long.

The chain recombines TRBV6-5 with TRBJ1-1, with a weak D call TRBD1 (5 bases). The CDR3 loop spans 15 amino acids. Trimming cost V 8 bases and J 5 bases, with 21 bases left between them. CDR1 is MNHEY, CDR2 SVGAGI, per germline. The CDR3 DNA sequence: TGTGCCAGCTCGCCCGTGGGGGGGGACTGGACTGAAGCTTTCTTT. It yields the protein CASSPVGGDWTEAFF.

This clone was seen once. V and J are TRBV6-5 and TRBJ2-7; weak D call: TRBD1 (5 bases). Deletions cut 6 bases from V and 7 bases from J, with 10 bases between. This CDR3 has 11 residues. CDR1 and CDR2 (germline): MNHEY, SVGAGI. This CDR3 reads CASSQGPEQYF. The CDR3 DNA follows: TGTGCCAGCAGCCAGGGCCCTGAGCAGTACTTC.

V gene TRBV9 combines with J gene TRBJ1-1; D remains ambiguous. CDR1 SGDLS and CDR2 YYNGEE come from the germline V gene. The CDR3 consists of 14 residues. Trimming cost V 0 bases and J 4 bases, with 10 bases left between them. The CDR3 DNA sequence: TGTGCCAGCAGCGTAGCAGGTATTTTCACTGAAGCTTTCTTT. Protein: CASSVAGIFTEAFF.

The rearrangement uses TRBV5-1 and TRBJ1-6; tentatively, D is TRBD1 (5 bases). V dropped 2 bases and J dropped 4 bases, with 7 bases sitting between them. Per the germline V gene, CDR1 is SGHRS and CDR2 is YFSETQ. This CDR3 is 14 amino acids long. The DNA of the CDR3 is TGCGCCAGCAGCTTTGGGGGGTATAATTCACCCCTCCACTTT. This sequence encodes CASSFGGYNSPLHF.

CDR3 sequence (DNA): TGTGCCAGCAGTTTCTATGCCCCGACAGGGAGAGGAGAGACCCAGTACTTC. Residues: CASSFYAPTGRGETQYF. The chain links TRBV28 to TRBJ2-5; 7 bases agree with TRBD1. The length of the CDR3 is 17 residues. Germline values: CDR1 MDHEN, CDR2 SYDVKM. V was pared by 3 bases and J by 4 bases, with 14 bases of the junction left unmatched.

The chain links TRBV27 to TRBJ2-3, with TRBD1 matching 8 bases. J was trimmed by 0 bases and V by 6 bases; bases with no gene match: 8. There are 16 residues in the CDR3. The germline V gene has CDR1 MNHEY and CDR2 SMNVEV (reference sequence). The CDR3 is CASSLQGDPSTDTQYF. CDR3 bases: TGTGCCAGCAGCCTACAGGGGGACCCCAGCACAGATACGCAGTATTTT.

In this sample, this clone turned up once. The gene calls are TRBV5-4 and TRBJ2-1; tentative D call: TRBD1 (5 bases). Germline values: CDR1 SGHNT, CDR2 YYREEE (reference sequence). The ends were cut back, 0 bases at V and 5 bases at J, with 9 bases in the middle. The CDR3 runs 14 residues. The CDR3 here is CASSLEGPHNEQFF. The CDR3 DNA reads TGTGCCAGCAGCTTGGAGGGGCCTCACAATGAGCAGTTCTTC.